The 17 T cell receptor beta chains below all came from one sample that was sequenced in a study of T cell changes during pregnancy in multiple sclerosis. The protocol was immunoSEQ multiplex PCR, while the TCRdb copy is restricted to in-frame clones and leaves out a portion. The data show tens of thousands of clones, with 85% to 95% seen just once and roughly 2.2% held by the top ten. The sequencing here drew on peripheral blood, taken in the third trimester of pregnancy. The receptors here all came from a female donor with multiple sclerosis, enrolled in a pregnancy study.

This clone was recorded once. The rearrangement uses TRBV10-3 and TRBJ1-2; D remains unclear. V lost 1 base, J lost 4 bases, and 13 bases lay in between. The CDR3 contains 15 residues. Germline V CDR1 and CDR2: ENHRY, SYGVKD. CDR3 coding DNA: TGTGCCATCAGTGAGTTGGAGTCCCAATTCTATGGCTACACCTTC. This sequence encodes CAISELESQFYGYTF.

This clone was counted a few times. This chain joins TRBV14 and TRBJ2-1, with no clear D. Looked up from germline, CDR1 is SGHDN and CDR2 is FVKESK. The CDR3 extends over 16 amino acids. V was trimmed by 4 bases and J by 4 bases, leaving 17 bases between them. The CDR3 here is CASSLSLFLKYNEQFF. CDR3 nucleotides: TGTGCCAGCAGCCTTAGCCTCTTCCTGAAGTACAATGAGCAGTTCTTC.

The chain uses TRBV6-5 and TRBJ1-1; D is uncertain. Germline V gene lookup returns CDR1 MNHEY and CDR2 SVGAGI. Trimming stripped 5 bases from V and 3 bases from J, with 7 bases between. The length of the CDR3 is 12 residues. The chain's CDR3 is CASSTSDTEAFF. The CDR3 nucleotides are TGTGCCAGCAGTACAAGTGACACTGAAGCTTTCTTT.

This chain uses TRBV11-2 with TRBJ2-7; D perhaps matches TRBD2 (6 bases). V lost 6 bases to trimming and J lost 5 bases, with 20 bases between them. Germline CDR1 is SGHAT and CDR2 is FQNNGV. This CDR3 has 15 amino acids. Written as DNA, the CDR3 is TGTGCCAGCAGGGGCGGGACCGAAGCCTTCCACGAGCAGTACTTC. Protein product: CASRGGTEAFHEQYF. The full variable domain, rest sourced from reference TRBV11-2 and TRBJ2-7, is EAGVAQSPRYKIIEKRQSVAFWCNPISGHATLYWYQQILGQGPKLLIQFQNNGVVDDSQLPKDRFSAERLKGVDSTLKIQPAKLEDSAVYLCASRGGTEAFHEQYFGPGTRLTVT.

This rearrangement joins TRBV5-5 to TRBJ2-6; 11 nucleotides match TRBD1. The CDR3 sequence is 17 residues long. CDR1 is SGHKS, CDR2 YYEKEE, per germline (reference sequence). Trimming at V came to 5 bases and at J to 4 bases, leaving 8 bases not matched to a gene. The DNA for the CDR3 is TGTGCCAGCAGTCGGGGACAGGGGGAGTACGGGGCCAACGTCCTGACTTTC. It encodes CASSRGQGEYGANVLTF.

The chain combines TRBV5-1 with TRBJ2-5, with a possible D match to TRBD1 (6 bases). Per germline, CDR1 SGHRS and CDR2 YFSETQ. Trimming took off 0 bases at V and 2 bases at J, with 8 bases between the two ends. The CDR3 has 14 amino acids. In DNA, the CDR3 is TGCGCCAGCAGCTTGGGGGGACAACAAGAGACCCAGTACTTC. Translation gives CASSLGGQQETQYF.

The CDR3 reads CASSLNGLGGQGARGYTF. CDR3 nucleotides: TGTGCCAGCAGCTTAAATGGTCTCGGAGGACAGGGGGCTAGAGGCTACACCTTC. The rearrangement links TRBV11-3 to TRBJ1-2; 11 nucleotides align to TRBD1. The germline CDR1 and CDR2 sequences are SGHNT and YENEEA. The length of the CDR3 is 18 residues. J lost 8 bases, V lost 2 bases, and 16 bases had no gene match.

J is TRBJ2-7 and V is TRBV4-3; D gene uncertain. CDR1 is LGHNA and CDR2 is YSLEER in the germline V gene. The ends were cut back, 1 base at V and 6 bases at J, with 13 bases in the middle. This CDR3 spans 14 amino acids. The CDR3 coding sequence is TGCGCCAGCAGCCAAGTCGTGTCGGTATCCGAGCAGTACTTC. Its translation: CASSQVVSVSEQYF.

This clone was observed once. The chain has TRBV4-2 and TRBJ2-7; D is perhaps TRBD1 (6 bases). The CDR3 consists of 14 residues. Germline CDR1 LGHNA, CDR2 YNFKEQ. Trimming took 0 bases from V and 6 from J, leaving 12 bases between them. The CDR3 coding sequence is TGTGCCAGCAGCCAAGAGGTGCAGGACAGCGAGCAGTACTTC. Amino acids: CASSQEVQDSEQYF.

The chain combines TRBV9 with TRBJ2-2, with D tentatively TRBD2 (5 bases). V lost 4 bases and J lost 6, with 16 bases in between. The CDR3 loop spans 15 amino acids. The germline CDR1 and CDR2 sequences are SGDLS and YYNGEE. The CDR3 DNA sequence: TGTGCCAGCAGCCCAAGCGGTGGGAGCTCCGGGGAGCTGTTTTTT. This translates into CASSPSGGSSGELFF.

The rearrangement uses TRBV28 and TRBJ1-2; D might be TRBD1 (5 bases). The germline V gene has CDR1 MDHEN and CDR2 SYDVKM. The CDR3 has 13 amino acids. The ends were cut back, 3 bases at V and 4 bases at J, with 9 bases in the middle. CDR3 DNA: TGTGCCAGCAGTTTTGGGGGGGGCTATGGCTACACCTTC. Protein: CASSFGGGYGYTF.

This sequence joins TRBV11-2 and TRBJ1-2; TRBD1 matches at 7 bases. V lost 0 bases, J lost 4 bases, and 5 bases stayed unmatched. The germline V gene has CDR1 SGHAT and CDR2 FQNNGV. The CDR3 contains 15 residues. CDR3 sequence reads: CASSLEGTALYGYTF. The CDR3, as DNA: TGTGCCAGCAGCTTAGAAGGGACAGCACTCTATGGCTACACCTTC.

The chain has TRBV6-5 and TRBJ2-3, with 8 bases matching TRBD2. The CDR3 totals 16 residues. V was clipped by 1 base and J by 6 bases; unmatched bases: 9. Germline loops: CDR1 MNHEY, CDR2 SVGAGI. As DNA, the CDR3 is TGTGCCAGCAGTTACTTGCCTAGCGGGCCCTCGGATACGCAGTATTTT. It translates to CASSYLPSGPSDTQYF.

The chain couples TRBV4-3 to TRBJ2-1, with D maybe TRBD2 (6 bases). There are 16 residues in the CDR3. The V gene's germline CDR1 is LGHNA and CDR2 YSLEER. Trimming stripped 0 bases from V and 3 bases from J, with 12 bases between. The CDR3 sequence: CASSQETSGYYNEQFF. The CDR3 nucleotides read TGCGCCAGCAGCCAAGAAACCAGCGGGTACTACAATGAGCAGTTCTTC.

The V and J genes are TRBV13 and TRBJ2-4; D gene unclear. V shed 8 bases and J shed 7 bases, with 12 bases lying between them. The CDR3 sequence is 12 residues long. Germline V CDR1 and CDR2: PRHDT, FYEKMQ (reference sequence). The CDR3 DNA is TGTGCCAGCTTTCGGTGTTCGAACATTCAGTACTTC. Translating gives CASFRCSNIQYF.

The CDR3 DNA follows: TGTGCCAGCAACAGGGAAGAGACCCAGTACTTC. Translated: CASNREETQYF. The chain employs TRBV28 and TRBJ2-5, with D possibly being TRBD1 (6 bases). This CDR3 has 11 amino acids. The V and J ends lost 7 bases and 3 bases respectively, with 6 bases between them. In germline, CDR1 is MDHEN, CDR2 SYDVKM.

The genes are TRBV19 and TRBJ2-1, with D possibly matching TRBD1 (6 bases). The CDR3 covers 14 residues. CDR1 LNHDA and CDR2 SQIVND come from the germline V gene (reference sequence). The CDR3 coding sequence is TGTGCTCCTACCCAAGGACAGTCTTTGGATGAGCAGTTCTTC. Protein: CAPTQGQSLDEQFF.